Presented here are 15 T cell receptor beta chains from one specimen sequenced in a study of CD8 T cells in ankylosing spondylitis. MiXCR, applied by TCRdb to the 5' RACE reads, yields one record per CDR3 protein. Found here are 84,000 or so distinct CDR3 sequences, 27% of them singletons; the top ten hold less than 60%. Material for sequencing was blood, either unsorted or a sorted T cell fraction (not recorded which). The receptors here all came from a male donor with ankylosing spondylitis or in good health (not recorded which).

This clonotype has just a few counts. The CDR3 bases are TGCAGTGCTCTGAGAAGGGGCAGCTCCTACAATGAGCAGTTCTTC. It encodes CSALRRGSSYNEQFF. V and J are TRBV20-1 and TRBJ2-1, with D tentatively TRBD1 (5 bases). Trimming took off 5 bases at V and 0 bases at J, with 14 bases between the two ends. Germline lookup yields CDR1 DFQATT and CDR2 SNEGSKA (reference sequence). CDR3 size: 15 residues.

V is TRBV25-1 and J is TRBJ1-4; D is perhaps TRBD1 (6 bases). Germline V CDR1 and CDR2: MGHDK, SYGVNS. Trimming stripped 2 bases from V and 6 bases from J, with 16 bases between. The CDR3 contains 16 residues. For the CDR3, the DNA is TGTGCCAGCAGTGAAACCCGGGGGCAGGTAGATGAAAAACTGTTTTTT. Translated: CASSETRGQVDEKLFF.

This clonotype was detected a few times. V and J are TRBV7-3 and TRBJ1-2; TRBD1 is a possible D gene (6 bases). Trimming cost V 1 base and J 8 bases, with 11 bases left between them. The length of the CDR3 is 13 residues. CDR1 SGHTA and CDR2 FQGTGA come from the germline V gene. The CDR3 reads CASSLRDGGGYTF. CDR3 DNA: TGTGCCAGCAGCTTAAGGGACGGGGGCGGCTACACCTTC.

This clonotype was counted a few times. V and J are TRBV7-8 and TRBJ2-3, with TRBD2 identical over 8 bases. The junction had 20 bases not matched to a gene; V was cut back by 5 bases and J by 4 bases. Germline V CDR1 and CDR2: SGHVS, FQNEAQ. This CDR3 comprises 19 residues. The chain's CDR3 is CASSIPGTRRFFGPDTQYF. CDR3 in DNA: TGTGCCAGCAGCATTCCCGGGACTAGGAGATTTTTTGGCCCAGATACGCAGTATTTT.

This sequence joins TRBV5-6 and TRBJ1-1; possible D gene TRBD1, 5 bases. The germline gives CDR1 SGHDT, CDR2 YYEEEE. The CDR3 has 13 amino acids. V was shortened by 1 base and J by 8 bases, with 12 bases between the two germline ends. This chain's CDR3 is CASSLSAGQEAFF. CDR3 DNA sequence: TGTGCCAGCAGCTTGAGCGCAGGGCAAGAAGCTTTCTTT.

This clonotype was recorded a few times. The chain links TRBV15 to TRBJ2-3; 9 nucleotides match TRBD2. The CDR3 is 16 amino acids. Losses at the gene ends were 0 bases for V and 3 bases for J; bases not matched to a gene: 4. Germline values: CDR1 LNHNV, CDR2 YYDKDF (reference sequence). The DNA of the CDR3 is TGTGCCACCAGCAGAGAGTCTAGCGGGATAACAGATACGCAGTATTTT. This codes for CATSRESSGITDTQYF.

The rearrangement uses TRBV28 and TRBJ2-1; 8 bases fit TRBD2. Per germline, CDR1 MDHEN and CDR2 SYDVKM. The CDR3 runs to 15 residues. The junction had 1 base not matched to a gene; V was cut back by 1 base and J by 2 bases. CDR3 sequence (DNA): TGTGCCAGCAGTTTATCCGGGGGGGCCTACAATGAGCAGTTCTTC. It encodes CASSLSGGAYNEQFF.

The sample holds a few counts of this clonotype. V is TRBV29-1 and J is TRBJ2-7; possibly TRBD2 for D (8 bases). The CDR3 has 15 residues. Germline values: CDR1 SQVTM, CDR2 ANQGSEA. V dropped 1 base and J dropped 0 bases, with 13 bases sitting between them. DNA for the CDR3: TGCAGCGTTGAAGTAGCGGGACAGAGCTCCTACGAGCAGTACGTC. Translation: CSVEVAGQSSYEQYV.

The chain couples TRBV5-1 to TRBJ2-1, with D unclear. Between the trimmed V and J ends, which lost 3 bases and 9 bases, there was a span of 13 bases. The CDR3 has 13 residues. The germline V gene encodes CDR1 SGHRS and CDR2 YFSETQ. This chain's CDR3 is CASSSLEAGEQFF. The CDR3 bases are TGCGCCAGCAGCTCTCTCGAGGCTGGTGAGCAGTTCTTC.

The rearrangement uses TRBV9 and TRBJ2-1; a weak D match, TRBD2 (6 bases). V lost 0 bases to trimming and J lost 2 bases, with 6 bases between them. The CDR3 contains 14 residues. Germline loops: CDR1 SGDLS, CDR2 YYNGEE. The CDR3 DNA reads TGTGCCAGCAGCGTAGGACTAGCCTACAATGAGCAGTTCTTC. Protein sequence: CASSVGLAYNEQFF.

Notes on this clonotype: At one end, the junction sequence differs from germline, possibly due to a read error. The chain recombines TRBV3-1 with TRBJ2-1, with TRBD2 matching over 10 bases. This CDR3 is 17 amino acids long. Germline V gives CDR1 LGHDT, CDR2 YNNKEL (reference sequence). The CDR3 DNA follows: TGTACCAGCAGCCATCGCTCCAGCGGGGGGGCACGCAATGAGCAGTTCTTC. It encodes CTSSHRSSGGARNEQFF.

This clonotype was picked up many times. V usage is TRBV12-3 or TRBV12-4 and J usage is TRBJ2-7; D is unresolved. The CDR3 consists of 11 residues. The V and J ends lost 5 bases and 2 bases respectively, with 4 bases between them. The CDR3 reads CASSETYEQYF. In DNA, the CDR3 is TGTGCCAGCAGTGAAACCTACGAGCAGTACTTC.

V is TRBV7-6 and J is TRBJ2-1; the D gene could be TRBD1 or TRBD2 (5 bases each). V was shortened by 3 bases and J by 4 bases, with 16 bases between the two germline ends. The CDR3 consists of 16 residues. Germline V gene lookup returns CDR1 SGHVS and CDR2 FNYEAQ. This CDR3 reads CASSLGDLTGYNEQFF. Here the CDR3 DNA reads TGTGCCAGCAGCTTGGGGGACCTGACGGGATACAATGAGCAGTTCTTC. The entire variable domain, with the rest obtained from reference TRBV7-6 and TRBJ2-1, is as follows: GAGVSQSPRYKVTKRGQDVALRCDPISGHVSLYWYRQALGQGPEFLTYFNYEAQQDKSGLPNDRFSAERPEGSISTLTIQRTEQRDSAMYRCASSLGDLTGYNEQFFGPGTRLTVL.

This clonotype was seen more than once but under ten times. The genes are TRBV11-2 and TRBJ2-7, with D possibly called TRBD1 or TRBD2 (5 bases each). The germline V gene encodes CDR1 SGHAT and CDR2 FQNNGV. The CDR3 loop spans 14 amino acids. Trimming cost V 5 bases and J 3 bases, with 14 bases left between them. The CDR3 spells CASSVSGTDYEQYF. The DNA for the CDR3 is TGTGCCAGCAGCGTCTCCGGGACCGACTACGAGCAGTACTTC.

This clonotype occurred a few times. This chain connects TRBV2 to TRBJ2-5; D remains unclear. The germline CDR1 and CDR2 sequences are SNHLY and FYNNEI. This CDR3 region has 13 residues. V was trimmed by 7 bases and J by 4 bases, leaving 13 bases between them. The CDR3 here is CASTRAALETQYF. CDR3 nucleotide sequence: TGTGCCAGCACACGGGCAGCCTTAGAGACCCAGTACTTC.